The clone carrying this T cell receptor beta chain was seen a handful of times. The antigen remains unidentified. The data were obtained in a study of T-cell memory formation after mild COVID-19. Study-wide results and limits: In pre-infection memory, a portion of responding clones appeared, which suggested that cross-reactive memory joined.

Per the germline V gene, CDR1 is DFQATT and CDR2 is SNEGSKA (reference sequence). The CDR3 contains 11 residues. V was clipped by 8 bases and J by 2 bases, with 9 bases between them. Constant-segment primers and 5'RACE yielded cDNA libraries for TCR alpha and TCR beta, each carrying sample barcodes and UMIs. TCRdb re-called the 5' RACE reads with MiXCR, one entry per CDR3 protein. The table lists under 250,000 distinct CDR3 sequences, roughly 14% of them singletons. The chain links TRBV20-1 to TRBJ1-2; D is possibly TRBD1 (5 bases). The TCR originated in an adult woman who had mild COVID-19 (a few samples of this study predate the infection). Cell type and time point are not known. The material sequenced was PBMCs or a T cell subset sorted from them (not recorded which). CDR3: CSTGENYGYTF. DNA for the CDR3: TGCAGTACAGGAGAAAACTATGGCTACACCTTC.